The 2 T cell receptor beta chains listed next were all sequenced from one sample in a study of blood T cell repertoires in COVID-19. Profiling relied on immunoSEQ multiplex PCR, and the TCRdb table lists in-frame clones only, not all of them. The sample shows 150,000 or so clones, about 87% of them seen only once. Sequenced: peripheral blood. The receptors were sampled from a man aged 55 to 70 with acute or convalescent COVID-19.

The chain couples TRBV27 to TRBJ1-6, with D possibly TRBD1 on 6 matching bases. V lost 2 bases to trimming and J lost 5 bases, with 16 bases between them. This CDR3 comprises 17 residues. The V gene's germline CDR1 is MNHEY and CDR2 SMNVEV (reference sequence). DNA for the CDR3: TGTGCCAGCAGTTTAGAACGCAGGACAGCCAATAATTCACCCCTCCACTTT. Its protein product is CASSLERRTANNSPLHF.

About this clone itself: The junction differs from germline at one of its ends, possibly a read error. The chain employs TRBV6-2 or TRBV6-3 and TRBJ2-1; D is uncertain. This CDR3 contains 13 residues. CDR1 and CDR2 (germline): MNHEY, SVGEGT. CDR3 loop: CASNYNSWNEQFF. In DNA, the CDR3 is TGTGCCAGCAATTACAACAGCTGGAATGAGCAGTTCTTC.